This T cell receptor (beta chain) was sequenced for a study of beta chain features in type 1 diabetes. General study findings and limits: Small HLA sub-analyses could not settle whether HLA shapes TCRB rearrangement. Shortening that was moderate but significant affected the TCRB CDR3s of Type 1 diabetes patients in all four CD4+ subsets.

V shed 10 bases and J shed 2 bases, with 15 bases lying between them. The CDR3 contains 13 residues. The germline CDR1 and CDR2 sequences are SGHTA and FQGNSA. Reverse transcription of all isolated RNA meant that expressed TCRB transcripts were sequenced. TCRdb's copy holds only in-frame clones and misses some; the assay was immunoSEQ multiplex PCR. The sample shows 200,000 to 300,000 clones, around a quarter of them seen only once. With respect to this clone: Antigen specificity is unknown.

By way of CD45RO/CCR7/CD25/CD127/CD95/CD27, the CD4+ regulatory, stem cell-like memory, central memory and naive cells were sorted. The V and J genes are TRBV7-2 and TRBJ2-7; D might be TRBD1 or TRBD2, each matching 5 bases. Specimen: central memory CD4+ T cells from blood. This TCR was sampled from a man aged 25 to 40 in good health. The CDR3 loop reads CATGTSSTYEQYF. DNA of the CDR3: TGTGCCACCGGGACGTCCTCGACCTACGAGCAGTACTTC.